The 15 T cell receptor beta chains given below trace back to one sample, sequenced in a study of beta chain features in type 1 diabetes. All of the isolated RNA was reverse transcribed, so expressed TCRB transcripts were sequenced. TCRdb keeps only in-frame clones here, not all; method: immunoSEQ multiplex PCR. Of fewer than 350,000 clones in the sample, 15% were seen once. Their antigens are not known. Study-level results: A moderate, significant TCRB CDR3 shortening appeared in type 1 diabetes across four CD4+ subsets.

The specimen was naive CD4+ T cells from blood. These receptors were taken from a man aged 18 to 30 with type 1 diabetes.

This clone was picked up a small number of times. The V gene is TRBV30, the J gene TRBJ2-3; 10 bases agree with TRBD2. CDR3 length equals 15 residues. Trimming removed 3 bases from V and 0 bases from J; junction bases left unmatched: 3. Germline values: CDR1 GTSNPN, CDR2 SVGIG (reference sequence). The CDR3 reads CAWRRGLASTDTQYF. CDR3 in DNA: TGTGCCTGGAGACGGGGACTAGCGAGCACAGATACGCAGTATTTT. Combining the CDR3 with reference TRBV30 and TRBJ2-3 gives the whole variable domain SQTIHQWPATLVQPVGSPLSLECTVEGTSNPNLYWYRQAAGRGLQLLFYSVGIGQISSEVPQNLSASRPQDRQFILSSKKLLLSDSGFYLCAWRRGLASTDTQYFGPGTRLTVL.

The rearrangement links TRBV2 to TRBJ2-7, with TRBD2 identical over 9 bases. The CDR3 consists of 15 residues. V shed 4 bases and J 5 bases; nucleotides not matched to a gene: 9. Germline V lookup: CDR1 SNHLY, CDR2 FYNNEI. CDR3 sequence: CASSGYAGGFDEQYF. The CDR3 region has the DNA TGTGCCAGCAGTGGGTATGCGGGGGGGTTCGACGAGCAGTACTTC.

The CDR3 coding sequence is TGTGCCAGCAGCTTGGGGGACTACCCGCGCACTGAAGCTTTCTTT. Residues: CASSLGDYPRTEAFF. V gene TRBV7-9 combines with J gene TRBJ1-1; weak D call: TRBD1 (5 bases). The CDR3 has 15 residues. Trimming left V 3 bases short and J 4 bases short, with 15 bases between. Germline CDR1 is SEHNR and CDR2 is FQNEAQ (reference sequence).

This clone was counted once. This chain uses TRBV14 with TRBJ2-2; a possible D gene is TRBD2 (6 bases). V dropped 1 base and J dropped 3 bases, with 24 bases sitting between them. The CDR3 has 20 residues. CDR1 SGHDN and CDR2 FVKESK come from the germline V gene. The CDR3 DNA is TGTGCCAGCAGCCAAGCCGCGGTCAGGTGGGAGGCGGTGGACACCGGGGAGCTGTTTTTT. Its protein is CASSQAAVRWEAVDTGELFF.

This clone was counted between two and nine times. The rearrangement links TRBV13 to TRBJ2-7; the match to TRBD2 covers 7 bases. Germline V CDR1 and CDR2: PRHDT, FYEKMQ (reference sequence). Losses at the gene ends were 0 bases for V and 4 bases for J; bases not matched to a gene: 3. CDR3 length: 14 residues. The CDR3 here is CASSLGGRAYEQYF. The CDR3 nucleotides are TGTGCCAGCAGCTTAGGAGGGAGGGCGTACGAGCAGTACTTC. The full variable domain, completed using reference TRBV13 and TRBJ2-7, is AAGVIQSPRHLIKEKRETATLKCYPIPRHDTVYWYQQGPGQDPQFLISFYEKMQSDKGSIPDRFSAQQFSDYHSELNMSSLELGDSALYFCASSLGGRAYEQYFGPGTRLTVT.

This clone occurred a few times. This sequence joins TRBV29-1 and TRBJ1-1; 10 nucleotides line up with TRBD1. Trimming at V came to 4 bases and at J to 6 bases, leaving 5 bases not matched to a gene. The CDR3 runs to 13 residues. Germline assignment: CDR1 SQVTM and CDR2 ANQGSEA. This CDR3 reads CSVAGTGASEAFF. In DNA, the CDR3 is TGCAGCGTTGCCGGGACAGGGGCGTCTGAAGCTTTCTTT.

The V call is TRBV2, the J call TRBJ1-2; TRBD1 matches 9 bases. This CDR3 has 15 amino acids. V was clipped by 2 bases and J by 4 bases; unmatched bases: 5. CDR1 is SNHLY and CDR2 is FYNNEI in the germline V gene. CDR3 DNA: TGTGCCAGCAGTGAACGGCCACAGGGGGCCTATGGCTACACCTTC. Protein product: CASSERPQGAYGYTF.

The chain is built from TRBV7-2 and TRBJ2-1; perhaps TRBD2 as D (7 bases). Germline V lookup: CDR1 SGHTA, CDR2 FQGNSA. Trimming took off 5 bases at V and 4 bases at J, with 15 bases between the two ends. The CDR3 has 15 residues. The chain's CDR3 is CASSQRRGTYNEQFF. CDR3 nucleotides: TGTGCCAGCAGCCAAAGGCGGGGGACATACAATGAGCAGTTCTTC.

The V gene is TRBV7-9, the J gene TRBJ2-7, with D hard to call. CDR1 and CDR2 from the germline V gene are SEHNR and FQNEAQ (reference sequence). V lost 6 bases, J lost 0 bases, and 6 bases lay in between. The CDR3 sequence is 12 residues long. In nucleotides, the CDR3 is TGTGCCAGCAGATTTAGCTCCTACGAGCAGTACTTC. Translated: CASRFSSYEQYF.

The CDR3 here is CASDPTRGTGTDTQYF. Written as DNA, the CDR3 is TGTGCCAGCGACCCCACCAGGGGGACCGGCACAGATACGCAGTATTTT. The chain couples TRBV6-6 to TRBJ2-3, with TRBD1 matching 7 bases. This CDR3 has 16 residues. Unmatched junction bases numbered 12, after V lost 8 bases and J lost 1 base. Germline V lookup: CDR1 MNHNY, CDR2 SVGAGI (reference sequence).

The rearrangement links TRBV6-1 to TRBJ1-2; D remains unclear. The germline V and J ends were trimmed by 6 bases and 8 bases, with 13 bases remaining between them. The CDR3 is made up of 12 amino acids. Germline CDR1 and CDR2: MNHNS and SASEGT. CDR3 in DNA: TGTGCCAGCAGGACTCAAGGCCTAGGCTACACCTTC. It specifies CASRTQGLGYTF.

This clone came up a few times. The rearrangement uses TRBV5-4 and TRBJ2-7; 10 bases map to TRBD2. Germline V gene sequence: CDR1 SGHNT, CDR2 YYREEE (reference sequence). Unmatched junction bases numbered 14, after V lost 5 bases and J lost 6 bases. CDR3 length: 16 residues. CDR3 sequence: CASSLAGVGRTTEQYF. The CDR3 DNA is TGTGCCAGCAGTCTAGCGGGAGTCGGAAGGACTACCGAGCAGTACTTC.

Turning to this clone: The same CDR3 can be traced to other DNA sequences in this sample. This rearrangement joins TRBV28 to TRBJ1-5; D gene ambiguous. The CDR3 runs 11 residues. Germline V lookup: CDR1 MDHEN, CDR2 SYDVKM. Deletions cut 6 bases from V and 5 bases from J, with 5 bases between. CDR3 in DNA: TGTGCCAGCAGCTCCTATCAGCCCCAGCATTTT. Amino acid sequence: CASSSYQPQHF.

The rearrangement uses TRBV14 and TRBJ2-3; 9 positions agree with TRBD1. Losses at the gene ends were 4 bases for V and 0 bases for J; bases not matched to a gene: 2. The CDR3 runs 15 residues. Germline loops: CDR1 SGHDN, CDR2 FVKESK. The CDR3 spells CASSRTGASTDTQYF. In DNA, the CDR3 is TGTGCCAGCAGCCGGACAGGGGCTAGCACAGATACGCAGTATTTT.

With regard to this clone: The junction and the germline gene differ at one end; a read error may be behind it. This CDR3 is CASSLMSVGDRDF. For the CDR3, the DNA is TGTGCCAGCAGCTTAATGTCGGTCGGGGACAGAGACTTC. V is TRBV7-9 and J is TRBJ1-2, with 7 bases lining up with TRBD1. Germline CDR1 SEHNR, CDR2 FQNEAQ (reference sequence). This CDR3 is built from 13 residues. The whole variable domain, remainder taken from reference TRBV7-9 and TRBJ1-2, is DTGVSQNPRHKITKRGQNVTFRCDPISEHNRLYWYRQTLGQGPEFLTYFQNEAQLEKSRLLSDRFSAERPKGSFSTLEIQRTEQGDSAMYLCASSLMSVGDRDFGSGTRLTVV.